Listed below are T cell receptor beta chains from one sample, sequenced in a study of shared clonotypes between healthy human individuals. Only in-frame clones appear in the TCRdb table, and some are missing; sequencing was by immunoSEQ multiplex PCR. This sample has a few million clones; about 90% occur once, and the top ten carry around 0.38%. The sample taken for sequencing was naive CD4+ T cells from PBMCs. All receptors derive from a man aged 18 to 35 in good health. Some clones in this sample may be carry-over from other donors' samples. Each CDR3 is given with its conserved first and last residue. The order of the fields is J gene, clone size, D gene, V gene, CDR3 protein, CDR3 DNA. The D gene is left open where the match is weak. Expanded clones get a size class; other rows say once, few or many, or leave the size out.

j_gene: TRBJ2-1; abundance: -; d_gene: TRBD2; v_gene: TRBV11-2; CDR3aa: CASSLGGGREFF; CDR3nt: TGTGCCAGCAGCTTAGGAGGCGGGAGGGAGTTCTTC
j_gene: TRBJ2-3; abundance: -; d_gene: TRBD2; v_gene: TRBV7-2; CDR3aa: CASSLVALAGSTDTQYF; CDR3nt: TGTGCCAGCAGCTTAGTCGCGCTAGCGGGCTCCACAGATACGCAGTATTTT
j_gene: TRBJ2-3; abundance: -; d_gene: TRBD2; v_gene: TRBV29-1; CDR3aa: CSVLPGLAGPHTQYF; CDR3nt: TGCAGCGTGTTGCCGGGACTAGCGGGACCCCATACGCAGTATTTT
j_gene: TRBJ2-7; abundance: -; d_gene: -; v_gene: TRBV28; CDR3aa: CASSFEGIREQYF; CDR3nt: TGTGCCAGCAGTTTCGAGGGCATCCGCGAGCAGTACTTC
j_gene: TRBJ1-4; abundance: -; d_gene: -; v_gene: TRBV11-2; CDR3aa: CASSPRDGLREKLFF; CDR3nt: TGTGCCAGCAGCCCCCGGGACGGCTTAAGGGAAAAACTGTTTTTT
j_gene: TRBJ2-1; abundance: -; d_gene: -; v_gene: TRBV2; CDR3aa: CASSEAGPEDEQFF; CDR3nt: TGTGCCAGCAGTGAAGCTGGGCCCGAAGATGAGCAGTTCTTC
j_gene: TRBJ2-1; abundance: -; d_gene: -; v_gene: TRBV5-6; CDR3aa: CASQSFRTIYNEQFF; CDR3nt: TGTGCCAGCCAAAGCTTTAGGACAATCTACAATGAGCAGTTCTTC
j_gene: TRBJ2-7; abundance: -; d_gene: -; v_gene: TRBV19; CDR3aa: CASSTWGNEQYF; CDR3nt: TGTGCCAGTAGTACATGGGGTAACGAGCAGTACTTC
j_gene: TRBJ2-3; abundance: -; d_gene: TRBD2; v_gene: TRBV18; CDR3aa: CASSLGLASGADTQYF; CDR3nt: TGTGCCAGCTCACTGGGACTAGCGAGCGGGGCGGATACGCAGTATTTT
j_gene: TRBJ2-5; abundance: -; d_gene: -; v_gene: TRBV27; CDR3aa: CASSLFGVVETQYF; CDR3nt: TGTGCCAGCAGTTTATTTGGGGTGGTGGAGACCCAGTACTTC
j_gene: TRBJ1-1; abundance: -; d_gene: -; v_gene: TRBV7-2; CDR3aa: CASSFRRGNTEAFF; CDR3nt: TGTGCCAGCAGCTTTCGACGGGGGAACACTGAAGCTTTCTTT
j_gene: TRBJ2-7; abundance: -; d_gene: -; v_gene: TRBV7-8; CDR3aa: CASIPIVRPNEQYF; CDR3nt: TGTGCCAGCATCCCCATTGTAAGACCCAACGAGCAGTACTTC
j_gene: TRBJ2-1; abundance: once; d_gene: -; v_gene: TRBV5-4; CDR3aa: CASSLGSGVNEQFF; CDR3nt: TGTGCCAGCAGCTTAGGATCAGGGGTCAATGAGCAGTTCTTC
j_gene: TRBJ2-6; abundance: -; d_gene: -; v_gene: TRBV7-3; CDR3aa: CASSLVSGANVLTF; CDR3nt: TGTGCCAGCAGCTTAGTATCCGGGGCCAACGTCCTGACTTTC
j_gene: TRBJ2-1; abundance: -; d_gene: -; v_gene: TRBV9; CDR3aa: CASTGRDSIQNNEQFF; CDR3nt: TGTGCCAGCACCGGGCGGGACTCGATACAAAACAATGAGCAGTTCTTC
j_gene: TRBJ1-1; abundance: -; d_gene: -; v_gene: TRBV6-5; CDR3aa: CASSQGSRGTEAFF; CDR3nt: TGTGCCAGCAGCCAAGGGTCGAGAGGCACTGAAGCTTTCTTT
j_gene: TRBJ1-2; abundance: -; d_gene: -; v_gene: TRBV11-2; CDR3aa: CASSSLREGGPFYGYTF; CDR3nt: TGTGCCAGCAGCTCCCTCCGAGAGGGGGGGCCTTTCTATGGCTACACCTTC
j_gene: TRBJ2-3; abundance: -; d_gene: -; v_gene: TRBV7-9; CDR3aa: CASSLARVGYSSTDTQYF; CDR3nt: TGTGCCAGCAGCTTAGCCCGGGTCGGGTACTCTAGCACAGATACGCAGTATTTT
j_gene: TRBJ2-1; abundance: -; d_gene: -; v_gene: TRBV28; CDR3aa: CASSSPLANSYNEQFF; CDR3nt: TGTGCCAGCAGCTCCCCGTTAGCGAACTCCTACAATGAGCAGTTCTTC
j_gene: TRBJ2-7; abundance: -; d_gene: -; v_gene: TRBV5-8; CDR3aa: CASSFIRAQEYF; CDR3nt: TGTGCCAGCAGCTTTATAAGGGCGCAGGAGTACTTC
j_gene: TRBJ2-1; abundance: -; d_gene: TRBD2; v_gene: TRBV28; CDR3aa: CASSFGTSGFWQFF; CDR3nt: TGTGCCAGCAGTTTCGGGACTAGCGGGTTTTGGCAGTTCTTC
j_gene: TRBJ1-5; abundance: -; d_gene: -; v_gene: TRBV7-6; CDR3aa: CASSLGGQGQPQHF; CDR3nt: TGTGCCAGCAGCTTAGGGGGGCAGGGGCAGCCCCAGCATTTT
j_gene: TRBJ1-2; abundance: few; d_gene: -; v_gene: TRBV28; CDR3aa: CASSLGPSYGYTF; CDR3nt: TGTGCCAGCAGTTTAGGGCCGAGCTATGGCTACACCTTC
j_gene: TRBJ2-7; abundance: -; d_gene: TRBD2; v_gene: TRBV9; CDR3aa: CASSAGLAGVGSYEQYF; CDR3nt: TGTGCCAGCAGCGCGGGACTAGCGGGAGTAGGATCCTACGAGCAGTACTTC
j_gene: TRBJ2-1; abundance: -; d_gene: -; v_gene: TRBV18; CDR3aa: CASSPPGRGSNNEQFF; CDR3nt: TGTGCCAGCTCACCACCGGGGAGGGGGAGCAACAATGAGCAGTTCTTC
j_gene: TRBJ1-2; abundance: -; d_gene: -; v_gene: TRBV5-1; CDR3aa: CASSLGRGETNYGYTF; CDR3nt: TGCGCCAGCAGCCTAGGTAGGGGAGAAACGAACTATGGCTACACCTTC
j_gene: TRBJ2-1; abundance: -; d_gene: TRBD2; v_gene: TRBV5-1; CDR3aa: CASSHTSGRIYNEQFF; CDR3nt: TGCGCCAGCAGCCATACTAGCGGGAGGATTTACAATGAGCAGTTCTTC
j_gene: TRBJ2-1; abundance: -; d_gene: -; v_gene: TRBV5-1; CDR3aa: CASSPVVSYNEQFF; CDR3nt: TGCGCCAGCAGCCCCGTTGTTTCCTACAATGAGCAGTTCTTC
j_gene: TRBJ2-1; abundance: -; d_gene: -; v_gene: TRBV6-1; CDR3aa: CASSEAHGGTYNEQFF; CDR3nt: TGTGCCAGCAGTGAAGCGCACGGGGGAACCTACAATGAGCAGTTCTTC